This TCR beta chain was documented in a study of blood T cell repertoires in COVID-19. Whole-study context: Samples taken during acute and convalescent COVID-19 were collected in the United States, Italy and Spain. In each case, the material was cDNA or gDNA derived from T cells, B-cell-depleted T cells, or PBMCs.

In the authors' workflow: Amplification with reference gene primers provided the estimates of nucleated cell counts. This table comes from immunoSEQ multiplex PCR, and its TCRdb copy is limited to in-frame clones, with some not included. The DNA was the basis for D and trimming; V, J and clone size are from that table. The sample holds some 150,000 clones, about 85% seen once. The germline V and J ends were trimmed by 2 bases and 4 bases, with 8 bases remaining between them. The V gene's germline CDR1 is KGHSH and CDR2 LQKENI. This CDR3 region has 13 residues. The V call is TRBV18, the J call TRBJ1-1; D unclear. The sample comprised peripheral blood. The source is a man aged 40-49 years with acute or convalescent COVID-19. The CDR3 sequence: CASSPNQATEAFF. The CDR3 region has the DNA TGTGCCAGCTCACCAAATCAGGCCACTGAAGCTTTCTTT.